The 8 T cell receptor beta chains given below trace back to one sample, sequenced in a study of blood T cell repertoires in COVID-19 (dated by TCRdb to between 2020 and 2021). Libraries were made using the immunoSEQ multiplex PCR assay. TCRdb mirrors the immuneACCESS table, restricted to in-frame sequences. Some clones are absent from its copies; in checked studies, under half trace to an unresolved V gene, and the reason for the others is unknown. Across this sample there are about half a million clones, with nearly 90% seen only once. Roughly 0.9% of the sample rests with the top ten. The sequenced sample consisted of peripheral blood. These receptor sequences come from a man aged 18 to 30 with COVID-19, enrolled during active disease.

The J gene is TRBJ2-5, the V gene TRBV9, with 13 bases identical to TRBD2. The CDR3 has 16 amino acids. Germline CDR1 and CDR2: SGDLS and YYNGEE. J gave up 5 bases and V 4 bases, and 8 bases lay outside the gene matches. The CDR3 nucleotides are TGTGCCAGCAGCCCAAGACTAGCGGGAGGTGATGAGACCCAGTACTTC. Residues: CASSPRLAGGDETQYF.

This chain joins TRBV5-5 and TRBJ2-1; a weak D match, TRBD2 (5 bases). There are 13 residues in the CDR3. Germline V gene lookup returns CDR1 SGHKS and CDR2 YYEKEE (reference sequence). V lost 0 bases and J lost 15, with 16 bases in between. The CDR3 protein is CASSLGTPNEAFF. CDR3 bases: TGTGCCAGCAGCTTGGGGACTCCAAATGAGGCGTTCTTC. Full variable domain (missing parts from reference TRBV5-5 and TRBJ2-1): DAGVTQSPTHLIKTRGQQVTLRCSPISGHKSVSWYQQVLGQGPQFIFQYYEKEERGRGNFPDRFSARQFPNYSSELNVNALLLGDSALYLCASSLGTPNEAFFGPGTRLTVL.

The genes are TRBV10-1 and TRBJ2-1, with 9 bases lining up with TRBD1. CDR3 length: 14 residues. V trimming: 2 bases; J trimming: 10 bases; junction bases outside the gene matches: 6. Germline-derived CDR1 and CDR2 are WNHNN and SYGVQD (reference sequence). The CDR3 DNA is TGCGCCAGCAGTGAGACAGGGGGCCACGACGAGCAGTTCTTC. Amino acids: CASSETGGHDEQFF.

The J gene is TRBJ1-5, the V gene TRBV5-1; the D is unclear. The germline V gene encodes CDR1 SGHRS and CDR2 YFSETQ. Trimming took off 2 bases at V and 0 bases at J, with 9 bases between the two ends. The CDR3 extends over 15 amino acids. The CDR3 DNA is TGCGCCAGCAGCTTCACAGACCCTAGCAATCAGCCCCAGCATTTT. Its translation: CASSFTDPSNQPQHF.

The V and J genes are TRBV19 and TRBJ2-2, with 8 positions matching TRBD2. Per the germline V gene, CDR1 is LNHDA and CDR2 is SQIVND (reference sequence). V trimming: 10 bases; J trimming: 3 bases; junction bases outside the gene matches: 7. The CDR3 loop spans 14 amino acids. CDR3 DNA: TGTGCCATCAGGCAAGCGGGAGACACCGGGGAGCTGTTTTTT. This gives the protein CAIRQAGDTGELFF.

The chain joins TRBV5-3 to TRBJ2-2, with 10 bases lining up with TRBD2. TRBV5-3 is filed as an ORF, its function uncertain. Trimming at V came to 1 base and at J to 7 bases, leaving 10 bases not matched to a gene. The CDR3 has 17 residues. The CDR3 DNA reads TGTGCCAGAAGCTTGTCGTTAAGGACTAGCGGAGGCGGGGAGCTGTTTTTT. Translated, it gives CARSLSLRTSGGGELFF.

The rearrangement links TRBV4-2 to TRBJ2-2, with 10 bases matching TRBD1. Looked up from germline, CDR1 is LGHNA and CDR2 is YNFKEQ. Trimming removed 4 bases from V and 6 bases from J; junction bases left unmatched: 5. This CDR3 is built from 15 residues. The CDR3 sequence: CASSRPGTGAGELFF. The DNA for the CDR3 is TGTGCCAGCAGCCGTCCCGGGACAGGGGCCGGGGAGCTGTTTTTT.

CDR3 amino acids: CASSLGVAVSYEQYF. The CDR3 bases are TGTGCCAGCAGCTTGGGAGTTGCGGTCTCCTACGAGCAGTACTTC. The rearrangement links TRBV5-5 to TRBJ2-7; unclear D gene. The V gene lost 0 bases and the J gene lost 0 bases, with 10 bases spanning the gap. CDR1 SGHKS and CDR2 YYEKEE come from the germline V gene (reference sequence). This CDR3 is 15 amino acids long.